This T cell receptor (beta chain) appears in the sequencing data of a study of blood T cell repertoires in COVID-19. Study overall: From the United States, Italy and Spain came samples of acute and convalescent COVID-19. T cells, B-cell-depleted T cells, or PBMCs provided the cDNA or gDNA that served as material.

Under the authors' procedure: Researchers report that nucleated cell counts were estimated from reference gene primer amplification. Libraries were prepared by immunoSEQ multiplex PCR; TCRdb keeps only in-frame clonotypes and omits some of them. That table gives V, J and clone size, and the DNA gave D and trimming. The table has 110,000 to 150,000 clones, around 82% seen once. This receptor was identified in a human donor in a cohort sampled during active COVID-19. Sequenced sample: peripheral blood.

The CDR3 DNA is TGTGCCAGCAGCTGGGCTAGCGGGCTCAACACCGGGGAGCTGTTTTTT. Translating gives CASSWASGLNTGELFF. This chain joins TRBV28 and TRBJ2-2; the match to TRBD2 covers 8 bases. Trimming at V came to 6 bases and at J to 2 bases, leaving 8 bases not matched to a gene. CDR1 and CDR2 from the germline V gene are MDHEN and SYDVKM. This CDR3 region has 16 residues.